The 5 T cell receptor beta chains in this list originate from one sample, sequenced in a study of shared clonotypes between healthy human individuals. Some clones are missing from TCRdb's copy, which holds only in-frame ones; the method was immunoSEQ multiplex PCR. This sample has approximately 1,500,000 clones, with around 97% found just once. Sequencing input: naive CD4+ T cells sorted from blood. Subset reported: CD45RA+ positively selected. The source of these receptors is a man younger than 45 in good health.

The chain carries TRBV23-1 and TRBJ2-7; D may be TRBD2 (6 bases). TRBV23-1 is recorded as an ORF, its role being uncertain. V lost 7 bases to trimming and J lost 6 bases, with 19 bases between them. The CDR3 totals 14 residues. This CDR3 reads CASTVGRTTCEQYF. The CDR3 coding sequence is TGCGCCAGCACGGTCGGGAGAACAACGTGCGAGCAGTACTTC.

The chain combines TRBV5-5 with TRBJ1-1; D is ambiguous. This CDR3 is 14 amino acids long. The V end lost 0 bases, the J end lost 6 bases, and 12 bases lay between the germline ends. Germline lookup yields CDR1 SGHKS and CDR2 YYEKEE (reference sequence). In DNA, the CDR3 is TGTGCCAGCAGCTTGGATCTCTATCGGTCTGAAGCTTTCTTT. The encoded protein is CASSLDLYRSEAFF.

This chain links TRBV6-1 with TRBJ2-5, with 8 positions matching TRBD1. V lost 11 bases, J lost 3 bases, and 8 bases stayed unmatched. In germline, CDR1 is MNHNS, CDR2 SASEGT. The CDR3 runs to 13 residues. The CDR3 protein is CAAPGQAKETQYF. CDR3 DNA sequence: TGTGCCGCCCCGGGACAGGCGAAAGAGACCCAGTACTTC.

V and J are TRBV11-2 and TRBJ2-7, with 8 bases lining up with TRBD1. Germline V lookup: CDR1 SGHAT, CDR2 FQNNGV. CDR3 length equals 15 residues. After removal of 4 bases from V and 3 bases from J, the junction contained 8 bases not matched to a gene. In DNA form, the CDR3 reads TGTGCCAGCAGCTCCTTCGAGACAGGGGACTACGAGCAGTACTTC. It translates to CASSSFETGDYEQYF.

This clone was counted a single time. This rearrangement joins TRBV10-3 to TRBJ2-3; 9 nucleotides line up with TRBD2. V shed 8 bases and J 7 bases; nucleotides not matched to a gene: 13. CDR1 and CDR2 (germline): ENHRY, SYGVKD. This CDR3 is 15 amino acids long. The CDR3 DNA follows: TGTGCCATCGACCGGGTAGCGGGAGTGATAAATACGCAGTATTTT. The encoded protein is CAIDRVAGVINTQYF.